This T cell receptor (beta chain) was captured in a study of read filtering for tumor transcriptome and immune sequencing. As for the study in general: Patients were some 16 male and some 15 female, mean age approximately 70 years, range about 40 to 85. TCR-mapped reads were about 3.5 to 10.27 million with IR-seq versus about 75 to 1,400 with RNA-seq.

Molecular barcoded adaptors covering alpha/delta and beta/gamma chains were used on around 400 ng RNA. TCRdb re-derived calls from the reads in MiXCR, one entry per CDR3 protein. The sample includes over 45,000 distinct CDR3 sequences, roughly 19% of them seen just once. This clonotype was observed at least ten times. Its antigen is undetermined. Germline CDR1 and CDR2: SGHTS and YDEGEE. This CDR3 is built from 13 residues. Trimming shortened V by 4 bases and J by 1 base, and 8 bases separated the two germline ends. Whole-study results and caveats: Without single-read clonotypes, shared clonotype proportions correlated more between IR-seq and RNA-seq. The sorted CD138-negative fraction was a mixed bone marrow immune population, not purified T cells.

The sample consisted of a population of CD138-negative cells sorted from bone marrow. The J gene is TRBJ2-5, the V gene TRBV5-8; D uncertain. The sequence came from a donor older than 35 with multiple myeloma. The CDR3 nucleotides read TGTGCCAGCAGCACGACTTTCCAAGAGACCCAGTACTTC. It is translated as CASSTTFQETQYF.